One and the same sample provided the 12 T cell receptor beta chains below, sequenced in a study of CD8 T cells in ankylosing spondylitis. Antigens of these TCRs are unknown. TCRdb passed the 5' RACE reads through MiXCR, listing each CDR3 protein once. The sample has about 450,000 distinct CDR3 sequences, roughly a quarter seen once. Study results and caveats: Blood of patients with ankylosing spondylitis appeared to be characterized by a TCR beta motif of eight highly homologous variants.

The sample taken for sequencing was blood, either unsorted or a sorted T cell fraction (not recorded which). These receptors all stem from a male donor with ankylosing spondylitis.

V usage is TRBV6-1 and J usage is TRBJ2-3; 12 positions match TRBD2. V was clipped by 7 bases and J by 3 bases; unmatched bases: 8. Per the germline V gene, CDR1 is MNHNS and CDR2 is SASEGT. The CDR3 covers 16 residues. CDR3 amino acids: CASITPSGRVTDTQYF. CDR3 DNA: TGTGCCAGCATAACCCCTAGCGGGAGGGTAACAGATACGCAGTATTTT.

The V and J genes are TRBV20-1 and TRBJ1-2; D might be TRBD1 (6 bases). CDR1 and CDR2 (germline): DFQATT, SNEGSKA (reference sequence). Trimming shortened V by 3 bases and J by 3 bases, and 8 bases separated the two germline ends. The CDR3 has 12 amino acids. CDR3 residues: CSASSGDYGYTF. CDR3 DNA sequence: TGCAGTGCTAGCTCAGGGGACTATGGCTACACCTTC.

This chain links TRBV7-8 with TRBJ2-1; D is unresolved. Germline CDR1 SGHVS, CDR2 FQNEAQ. The CDR3 loop spans 12 amino acids. V dropped 1 base and J dropped 10 bases, with 8 bases sitting between them. CDR3 protein: CASSLGGSEQFF. DNA of the CDR3: TGTGCCAGCAGCTTAGGAGGCAGCGAGCAGTTCTTC.

The chain recombines TRBV9 with TRBJ1-1, with 9 positions matching TRBD1. The CDR3 spans 16 residues. The germline V gene encodes CDR1 SGDLS and CDR2 YYNGEE. J lost 0 bases, V lost 0 bases, and 3 bases had no gene match. The DNA of the CDR3 is TGTGCCAGCAGCGTAGGACAGGGGGTAGTGAACACTGAAGCTTTCTTT. It is translated as CASSVGQGVVNTEAFF.

The rearrangement uses TRBV6-1 and TRBJ1-1, with D tentatively TRBD1 (6 bases). This CDR3 spans 12 amino acids. The V end was cut by 6 bases, the J end by 10 bases, with 15 bases between. Germline loops: CDR1 MNHNS, CDR2 SASEGT. The CDR3 DNA sequence: TGTGCCAGCAGCGGGACACCTCTTCGAGCTTTCTTT. As protein: CASSGTPLRAFF.

The chain uses TRBV7-9 and TRBJ2-1; tentative D call: TRBD2 (6 bases). Germline V CDR1 and CDR2: SEHNR, FQNEAQ (reference sequence). V lost 1 base and J 3 bases, leaving 13 bases between the germline ends. This CDR3 has 16 amino acids. The CDR3 bases are TGTGCCAGCAGCTTAGTGTGGGCGGGGATCTACAATGAGCAGTTCTTC. This translates into CASSLVWAGIYNEQFF.

This clonotype was seen only a few times. The J gene is TRBJ1-4, the V gene TRBV29-1; the match to TRBD1 covers 9 bases. Germline V lookup: CDR1 SQVTM, CDR2 ANQGSEA. The CDR3 extends over 14 amino acids. The junction had 3 bases not matched to a gene; V was cut back by 1 base and J by 6 bases. For the CDR3, the DNA is TGCAGCGTTGAAGGGGGACAGGGCCATGAAAAACTGTTTTTT. Its protein product is CSVEGGQGHEKLFF.

The chain combines TRBV18 with TRBJ2-5; D remains ambiguous. The V and J ends lost 0 bases and 5 bases respectively, with 10 bases between them. CDR3 length equals 14 residues. Germline V gene data show CDR1 as KGHSH and CDR2 as LQKENI. The CDR3 region has the DNA TGTGCCAGCTCACCACCCGATGCCCCGGAGACCCAGTACTTC. As protein: CASSPPDAPETQYF.

The rearrangement uses TRBV10-3 and TRBJ2-5; 7 bases match TRBD2. After removal of 4 bases from V and 3 bases from J, the junction contained 2 bases not matched to a gene. Germline CDR1 ENHRY, CDR2 SYGVKD. This CDR3 has 13 amino acids. In DNA, the CDR3 is TGTGCCATCAGTGGGGGGGGAGAAGAGACCCAGTACTTC. It encodes CAISGGGEETQYF.

Concerning this clonotype: This may arise from a read error, as a much more abundant clone is one base away. The V call is TRBV12-3 or TRBV12-4, the J call TRBJ2-1; 11 bases line up with TRBD2. This CDR3 is built from 16 residues. CDR3 sequence reads: CATSGGGLAEDNEQFF. The CDR3 DNA sequence: TGTGCCACCAGTGGTGGGGGACTAGCGGAAGACAATGAGCAGTTCTTC.

The rearrangement uses TRBV5-1 and TRBJ1-1; 7 nucleotides align to TRBD1. The CDR3 has 13 residues. Germline V lookup: CDR1 SGHRS, CDR2 YFSETQ. The ends lost 4 bases at V and 7 bases at J; junction bases unmatched: 7. The CDR3 region is CASSGDGTDEAFF. In DNA form, the CDR3 reads TGCGCCAGCAGCGGCGATGGGACAGATGAAGCTTTCTTT. The full variable domain, rest sourced from reference TRBV5-1 and TRBJ1-1, is KAGVTQTPRYLIKTRGQQVTLSCSPISGHRSVSWYQQTPGQGLQFLFEYFSETQRNKGNFPGRFSGRQFSNSRSEMNVSTLELGDSALYLCASSGDGTDEAFFGQGTRLTVV.

This clonotype has ten or more counts. V is TRBV5-1 and J is TRBJ2-1; D is possibly TRBD2 (6 bases). V shed 0 bases and J shed 6 bases, with 19 bases lying between them. The CDR3 is 17 residues long. Germline loops: CDR1 SGHRS, CDR2 YFSETQ. CDR3 residues: CASSLEGITGEINEQFF. The CDR3, as DNA: TGCGCCAGCAGCTTGGAAGGGATTACGGGAGAGATCAATGAGCAGTTCTTC.